This TCR beta chain emerged from a study of blood T cell repertoires in COVID-19. At the level of the study: Donors in the United States, Italy and Spain gave samples during acute or convalescent COVID-19. The cDNA or gDNA used as material had been derived from T cells, B-cell-depleted T cells, or PBMCs.

Germline trimming cut 1 base from V and 6 bases from J; bases unmatched to any gene: 10. CDR3 length: 16 residues. In germline, CDR1 is SEHNR, CDR2 FQNEAQ (reference sequence). Per the study methods: Amplification from reference gene primers served as the basis for estimated nucleated cell counts. Produced via immunoSEQ multiplex PCR; TCRdb's table is partial and in-frame only. That table is the source of V, J and clone size, and D and trimming were worked out from the DNA. The sample yields 150,000 or so clones, approximately 88% seen once. V and J are TRBV7-9 and TRBJ2-5; 8 nucleotides match TRBD1. The sample consisted of peripheral blood. This TCR was sampled from a woman in her fifties or sixties with acute or convalescent COVID-19. The CDR3 DNA follows: TGTGCCAGCAGCTTAGTACAGGACAGGGAAGACAAGACCCAGTACTTC. Encoded protein: CASSLVQDREDKTQYF. The full variable domain, rest sourced from reference TRBV7-9 and TRBJ2-5, is DTGVSQNPRHKITKRGQNVTFRCDPISEHNRLYWYRQTLGQGPEFLTYFQNEAQLEKSRLLSDRFSAERPKGSFSTLEIQRTEQGDSAMYLCASSLVQDREDKTQYFGPGTRLLVL.